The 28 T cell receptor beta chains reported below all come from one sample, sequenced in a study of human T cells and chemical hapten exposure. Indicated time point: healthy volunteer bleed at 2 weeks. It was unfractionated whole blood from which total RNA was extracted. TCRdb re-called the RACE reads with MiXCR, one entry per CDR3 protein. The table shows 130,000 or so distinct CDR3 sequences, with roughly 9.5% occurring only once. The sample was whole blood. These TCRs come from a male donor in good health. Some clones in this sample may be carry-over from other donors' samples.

CDR3 sequence reads: CASSKAGTGAQNEQFF. CDR3 sequence (DNA): TGTGCCAGCAGCAAAGCCGGGACAGGGGCGCAAAATGAGCAGTTCTTC. The chain recombines TRBV7-3 with TRBJ2-1; 10 bases fit TRBD1. The trim removed 5 bases at V and 7 bases at J, leaving 11 bases unmatched. In germline, CDR1 is SGHTA, CDR2 FQGTGA. This CDR3 contains 16 residues.

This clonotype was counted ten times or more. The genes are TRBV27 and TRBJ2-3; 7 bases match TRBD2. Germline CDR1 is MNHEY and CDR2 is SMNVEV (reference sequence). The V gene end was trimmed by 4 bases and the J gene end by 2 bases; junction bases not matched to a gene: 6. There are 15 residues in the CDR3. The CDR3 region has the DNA TGTGCCAGCAGTTCGGCGGGGGTAGTCACAGATACGCAGTATTTT. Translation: CASSSAGVVTDTQYF.

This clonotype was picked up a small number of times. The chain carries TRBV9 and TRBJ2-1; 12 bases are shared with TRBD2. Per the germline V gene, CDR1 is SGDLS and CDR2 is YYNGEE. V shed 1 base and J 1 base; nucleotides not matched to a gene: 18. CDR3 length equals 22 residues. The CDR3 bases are TGTGCCAGCAGCGTAACCACGAGCCGGGGGCAACTAGCGGGAGGATCCTACAATGAGCAGTTCTTC. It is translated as CASSVTTSRGQLAGGSYNEQFF.

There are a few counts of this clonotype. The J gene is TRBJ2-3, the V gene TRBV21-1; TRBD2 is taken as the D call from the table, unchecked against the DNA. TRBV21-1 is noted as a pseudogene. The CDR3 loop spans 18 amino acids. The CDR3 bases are TGTGCCAGCAGCAAAGCAGAGACTAGCGGGAGGGCCATGGATACGCAGTATTTT. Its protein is CASSKAETSGRAMDTQYF.

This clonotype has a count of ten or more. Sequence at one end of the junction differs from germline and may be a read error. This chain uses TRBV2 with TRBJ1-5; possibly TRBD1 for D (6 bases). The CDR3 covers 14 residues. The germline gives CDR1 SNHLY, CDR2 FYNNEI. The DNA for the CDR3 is TGTGCCAGCAGCAGGGGTGGGGGCAACCAGCCCCAGCATTTT. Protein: CASSRGGGNQPQHF.

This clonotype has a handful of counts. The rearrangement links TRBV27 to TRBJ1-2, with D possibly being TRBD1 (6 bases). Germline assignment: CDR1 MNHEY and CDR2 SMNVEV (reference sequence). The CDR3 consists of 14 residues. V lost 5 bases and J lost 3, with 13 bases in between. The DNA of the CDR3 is TGTGCCAGCAGTCCGGGACAAGGCTACTATGGCTACACCTTC. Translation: CASSPGQGYYGYTF.

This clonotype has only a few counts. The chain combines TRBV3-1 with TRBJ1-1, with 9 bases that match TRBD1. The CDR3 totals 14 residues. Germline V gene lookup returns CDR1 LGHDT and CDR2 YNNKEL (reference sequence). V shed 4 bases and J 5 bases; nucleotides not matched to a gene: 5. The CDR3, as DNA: TGTGCCAGCAGCCCACAGGGGGCGCGAACTGAAGCTTTCTTT. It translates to CASSPQGARTEAFF. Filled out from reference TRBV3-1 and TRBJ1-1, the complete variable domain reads DTAVSQTPKYLVTQMGNDKSIKCEQNLGHDTMYWYKQDSKKFLKIMFSYNNKELIINETVPNRFSPKSPDKAHLNLHINSLELGDSAVYFCASSPQGARTEAFFGQGTRLTVV.

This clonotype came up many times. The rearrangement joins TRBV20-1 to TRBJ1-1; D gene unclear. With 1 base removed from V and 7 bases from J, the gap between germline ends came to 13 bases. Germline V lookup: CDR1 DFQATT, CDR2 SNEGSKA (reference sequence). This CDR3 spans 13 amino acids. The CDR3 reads CSARGVKQHEAFF. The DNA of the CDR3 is TGCAGTGCTAGAGGGGTGAAACAGCATGAAGCTTTCTTT.

Here the CDR3 DNA reads TGCAGTGCTAGAGAAGGGACAGGGGATTGGAGCACTGAAGCTTTCTTT. Its translation is CSAREGTGDWSTEAFF. The chain recombines TRBV20-1 with TRBJ1-1, with 10 bases lining up with TRBD1. The germline gives CDR1 DFQATT, CDR2 SNEGSKA (reference sequence). The V gene end was trimmed by 0 bases and the J gene end by 4 bases; junction bases not matched to a gene: 8. The CDR3 runs to 16 residues.

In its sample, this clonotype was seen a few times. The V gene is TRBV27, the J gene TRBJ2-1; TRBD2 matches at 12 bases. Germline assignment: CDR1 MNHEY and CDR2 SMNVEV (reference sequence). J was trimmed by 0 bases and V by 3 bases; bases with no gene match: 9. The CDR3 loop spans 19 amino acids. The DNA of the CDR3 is TGTGCCAGCAGTTTCCTCCTAGCGGGAGGGCCTATCTCCTACAATGAGCAGTTCTTC. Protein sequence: CASSFLLAGGPISYNEQFF.

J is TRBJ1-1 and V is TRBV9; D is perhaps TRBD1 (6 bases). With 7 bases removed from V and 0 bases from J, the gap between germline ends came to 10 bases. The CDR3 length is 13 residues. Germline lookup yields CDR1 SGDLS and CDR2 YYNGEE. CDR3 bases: TGTGCCAGCGGGGGGGGCATGAACACTGAAGCTTTCTTT. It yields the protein CASGGGMNTEAFF.

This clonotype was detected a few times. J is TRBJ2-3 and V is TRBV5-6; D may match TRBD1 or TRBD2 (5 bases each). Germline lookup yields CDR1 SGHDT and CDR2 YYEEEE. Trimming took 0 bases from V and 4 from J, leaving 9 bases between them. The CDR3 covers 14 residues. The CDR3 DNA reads TGTGCCAGCAGCTTGGGAGGGGCCCCAGATACGCAGTATTTT. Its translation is CASSLGGAPDTQYF.

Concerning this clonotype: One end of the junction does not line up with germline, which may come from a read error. The CDR3 DNA reads as TGTGTCAGCAGTGAAGTGGCGGGGGGGTTCACCGGGGAGCTGTTTTTT. Amino acid sequence: CVSSEVAGGFTGELFF. This chain links TRBV2 with TRBJ2-2, with 9 bases fitting TRBD2. Germline V gene lookup returns CDR1 SNHLY and CDR2 FYNNEI. The CDR3 totals 16 residues.

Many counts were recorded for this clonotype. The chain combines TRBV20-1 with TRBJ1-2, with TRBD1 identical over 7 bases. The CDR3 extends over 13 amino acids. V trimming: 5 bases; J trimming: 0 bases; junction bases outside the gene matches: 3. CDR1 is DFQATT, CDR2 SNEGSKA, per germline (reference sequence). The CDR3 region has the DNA TGCAGTGCTGCCGGGACAGCTAACTATGGCTACACCTTC. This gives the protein CSAAGTANYGYTF.

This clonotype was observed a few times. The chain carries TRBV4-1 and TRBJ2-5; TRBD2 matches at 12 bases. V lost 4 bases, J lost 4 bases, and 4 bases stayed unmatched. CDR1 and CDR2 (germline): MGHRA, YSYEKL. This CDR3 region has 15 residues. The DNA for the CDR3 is TGCGCCAGCAGCCTGACTAGCGGGAGAGGAGAGACCCAGTACTTC. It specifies CASSLTSGRGETQYF.

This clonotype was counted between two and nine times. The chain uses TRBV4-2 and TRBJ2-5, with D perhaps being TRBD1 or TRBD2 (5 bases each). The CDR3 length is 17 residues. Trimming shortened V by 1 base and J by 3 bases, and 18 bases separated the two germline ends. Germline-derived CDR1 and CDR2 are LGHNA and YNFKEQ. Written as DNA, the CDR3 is TGTGCCAGCAGCCAAGGAAGCCCAGGGCGGGCAGAAGAGACCCAGTACTTC. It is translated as CASSQGSPGRAEETQYF.

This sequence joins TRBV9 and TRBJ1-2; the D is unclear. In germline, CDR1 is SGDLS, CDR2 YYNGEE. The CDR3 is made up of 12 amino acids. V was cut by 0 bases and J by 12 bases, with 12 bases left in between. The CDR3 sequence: CASSVARPNNTF. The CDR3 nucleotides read TGTGCCAGCAGCGTAGCGCGGCCAAACAACACCTTC. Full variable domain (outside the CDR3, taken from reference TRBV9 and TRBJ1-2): DSGVTQTPKHLITATGQRVTLRCSPRSGDLSVYWYQQSLDQGLQFLIQYYNGEERAKGNILERFSAQQFPDLHSELNLSSLELGDSALYFCASSVARPNNTFGSGTRLTVV.

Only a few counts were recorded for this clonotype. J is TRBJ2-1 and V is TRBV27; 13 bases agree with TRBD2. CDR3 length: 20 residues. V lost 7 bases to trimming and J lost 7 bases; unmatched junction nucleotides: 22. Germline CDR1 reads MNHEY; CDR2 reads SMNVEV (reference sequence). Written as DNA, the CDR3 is TGTGCCAGCACTGCAGGGACCGCCCGGACTAGCGGGGGCTTAAATAATGAGCAGTTCTTC. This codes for CASTAGTARTSGGLNNEQFF.

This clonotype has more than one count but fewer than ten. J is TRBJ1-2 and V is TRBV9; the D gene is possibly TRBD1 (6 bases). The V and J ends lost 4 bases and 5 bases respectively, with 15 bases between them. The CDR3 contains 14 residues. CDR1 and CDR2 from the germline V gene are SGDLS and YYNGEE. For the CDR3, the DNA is TGTGCCAGCAGCCTTGGACAGTCTTTTTATGGCTACACCTTC. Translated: CASSLGQSFYGYTF.

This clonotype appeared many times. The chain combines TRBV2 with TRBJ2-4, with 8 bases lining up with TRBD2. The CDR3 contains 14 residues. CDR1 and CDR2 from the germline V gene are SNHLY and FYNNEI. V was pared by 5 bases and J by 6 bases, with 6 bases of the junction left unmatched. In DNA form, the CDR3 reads TGTGCCAGCAGTCCATGGACTAGCCGAAACATTCAGTACTTC. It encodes CASSPWTSRNIQYF. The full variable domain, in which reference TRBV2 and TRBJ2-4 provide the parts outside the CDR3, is EPEVTQTPSHQVTQMGQEVILRCVPISNHLYFYWYRQILGQKVEFLVSFYNNEISEKSEIFDDQFSVERPDGSNFTLKIRSTKLEDSAMYFCASSPWTSRNIQYFGAGTRLSVL.

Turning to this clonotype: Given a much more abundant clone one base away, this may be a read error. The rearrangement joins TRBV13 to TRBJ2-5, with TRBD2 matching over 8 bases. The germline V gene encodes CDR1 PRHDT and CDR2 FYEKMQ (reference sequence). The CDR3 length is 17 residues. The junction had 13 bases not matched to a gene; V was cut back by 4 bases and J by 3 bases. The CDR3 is CASSSRGTSGNKETQYF. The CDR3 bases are TGTGCCAGCAGCTCCCGAGGAACTAGCGGCAATAAAGAGACCCAGTACTTC.

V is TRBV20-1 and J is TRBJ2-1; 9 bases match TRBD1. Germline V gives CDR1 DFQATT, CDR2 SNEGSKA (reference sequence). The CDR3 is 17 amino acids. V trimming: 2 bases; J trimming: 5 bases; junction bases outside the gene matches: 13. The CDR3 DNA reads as TGCAGTGCTAGAACTAACCCAGGACAGGGGACCGACAATGAGCAGTTCTTC. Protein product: CSARTNPGQGTDNEQFF.

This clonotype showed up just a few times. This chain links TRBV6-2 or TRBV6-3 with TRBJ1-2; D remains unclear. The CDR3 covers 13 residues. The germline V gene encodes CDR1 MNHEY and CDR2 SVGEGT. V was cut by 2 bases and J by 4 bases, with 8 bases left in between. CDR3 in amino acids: CASSYAGVYGYTF. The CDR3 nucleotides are TGTGCCAGCAGTTACGCGGGAGTCTATGGCTACACCTTC.

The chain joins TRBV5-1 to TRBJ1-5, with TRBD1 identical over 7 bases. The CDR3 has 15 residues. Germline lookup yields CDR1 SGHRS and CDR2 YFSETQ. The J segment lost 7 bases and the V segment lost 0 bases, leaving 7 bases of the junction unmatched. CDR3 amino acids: CASSLGNDREQPQHF. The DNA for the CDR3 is TGCGCCAGCAGCTTGGGGAATGACAGGGAACAGCCCCAGCATTTT.

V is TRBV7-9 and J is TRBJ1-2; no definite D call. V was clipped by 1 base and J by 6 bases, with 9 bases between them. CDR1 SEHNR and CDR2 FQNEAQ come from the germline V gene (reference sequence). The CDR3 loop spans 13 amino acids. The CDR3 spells CASSLDEGHGYTF. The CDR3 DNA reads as TGTGCCAGCAGCTTAGATGAGGGCCATGGCTACACCTTC. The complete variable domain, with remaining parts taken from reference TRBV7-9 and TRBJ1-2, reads DTGVSQNPRHKITKRGQNVTFRCDPISEHNRLYWYRQTLGQGPEFLTYFQNEAQLEKSRLLSDRFSAERPKGSFSTLEIQRTEQGDSAMYLCASSLDEGHGYTFGSGTRLTVV.

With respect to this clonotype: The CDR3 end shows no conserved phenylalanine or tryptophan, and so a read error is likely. CDR3 DNA: TGCAGTGCTAGAGTCGCGGGAGGGCAAGAGACCCAGTACTCC. As protein: CSARVAGGQETQYS. This chain joins TRBV20-1 and TRBJ2-5; the match to TRBD2 covers 9 bases. The length of the CDR3 is 14 residues. The germline V gene encodes CDR1 DFQATT and CDR2 SNEGSKA (reference sequence). The V gene end was trimmed by 1 base and the J gene end by 2 bases; junction bases not matched to a gene: 2.

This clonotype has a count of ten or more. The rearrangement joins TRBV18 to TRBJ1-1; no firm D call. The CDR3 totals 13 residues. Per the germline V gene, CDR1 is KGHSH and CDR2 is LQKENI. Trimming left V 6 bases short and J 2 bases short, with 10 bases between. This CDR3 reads CASSPGGNTEAFF. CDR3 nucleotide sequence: TGTGCCAGCTCCCCCGGCGGAAACACTGAAGCTTTCTTT.

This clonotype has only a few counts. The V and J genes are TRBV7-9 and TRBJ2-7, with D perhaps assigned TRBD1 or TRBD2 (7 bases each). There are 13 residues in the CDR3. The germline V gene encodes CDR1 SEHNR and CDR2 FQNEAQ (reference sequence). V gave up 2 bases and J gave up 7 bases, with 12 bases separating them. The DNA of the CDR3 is TGTGCCAGCAGCTTACCGGGGGGACAGGAGCAGTACTTC. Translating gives CASSLPGGQEQYF.